The 31 T cell receptor beta chains below come from one sample, sequenced in a study of T-cell memory formation after mild COVID-19. TCRdb reprocessed the 5' RACE reads via MiXCR and lists one record per CDR3 protein. The sample includes about 350,000 distinct CDR3 sequences, around a fifth seen only once; the top ten take roughly 23%. Input material: PBMCs or a T cell subset sorted from them (not recorded which). Receptor source: a man younger than 35 who had mild COVID-19 (a few samples of this study predate the infection). Cell type and time point are not known.

The chain has TRBV12-3 or TRBV12-4 and TRBJ2-1; TRBD1 might be the D (5 bases). The CDR3 loop spans 13 amino acids. The germline V and J ends were trimmed by 6 bases and 6 bases, with 12 bases remaining between them. The CDR3 sequence: CASSWGSLNEQFF. In nucleotides, the CDR3 is TGTGCCAGCAGCTGGGGCAGCCTCAATGAGCAGTTCTTC.

As concerns this clonotype: Germline and junction disagree at one end, which may indicate a read error. J is TRBJ1-5 and V is TRBV5-1; 9 positions match TRBD1. Per germline, CDR1 SGHRS and CDR2 YFSETQ. This CDR3 has 14 amino acids. The DNA for the CDR3 is TGCGCCAGCAGCTTGGGGGACAGGGATCAGCCCAAGCATTTT. It encodes CASSLGDRDQPKHF. Drawing the rest from reference TRBV5-1 and TRBJ1-5, the complete variable domain is KAGVTQTPRYLIKTRGQQVTLSCSPISGHRSVSWYQQTPGQGLQFLFEYFSETQRNKGNFPGRFSGRQFSNSRSEMNVSTLELGDSALYLCASSLGDRDQPKHFGDGTRLSIL.

V is TRBV5-1 and J is TRBJ2-3; TRBD1 matches at 7 bases. The trim removed 4 bases at V and 4 bases at J, leaving 9 bases unmatched. CDR3 size: 15 residues. Germline V lookup: CDR1 SGHRS, CDR2 YFSETQ. CDR3 residues: CASSRGQTDADTQYF. The CDR3 nucleotides read TGCGCCAGCAGCCGGGGACAGACAGACGCAGATACGCAGTATTTT. The full variable domain, with the rest looked up from reference TRBV5-1 and TRBJ2-3, is KAGVTQTPRYLIKTRGQQVTLSCSPISGHRSVSWYQQTPGQGLQFLFEYFSETQRNKGNFPGRFSGRQFSNSRSEMNVSTLELGDSALYLCASSRGQTDADTQYFGPGTRLTVL.

This clonotype was seen a single time. The V and J genes are TRBV5-4 and TRBJ2-2; D remains ambiguous. The CDR3 runs to 16 residues. Germline CDR1 reads SGHNT; CDR2 reads YYREEE (reference sequence). V lost 2 bases to trimming and J lost 0 bases, with 11 bases between them. The DNA for the CDR3 is TGTGCCAGCAGCTTCTCCCCAGGCGCGAACACCGGGGAGCTGTTTTTT. Its translation is CASSFSPGANTGELFF.

The V call is TRBV15, the J call TRBJ2-7; perhaps TRBD2 as D (6 bases). Looked up from germline, CDR1 is LNHNV and CDR2 is YYDKDF (reference sequence). The CDR3 has 13 residues. Trimming cost V 5 bases and J 2 bases, with 10 bases left between them. CDR3 nucleotide sequence: TGTGCCACCAGCGCCGGAGGGACCTACGAGCAGTACGTC. This translates into CATSAGGTYEQYV.

This clonotype was counted ten times or more. The chain's CDR3 is CASRGLAGNTDTQYF. CDR3 nucleotide sequence: TGTGCCAGCAGGGGACTAGCGGGGAATACAGATACGCAGTATTTT. V is TRBV7-2 and J is TRBJ2-3; 13 bases line up with TRBD2. This CDR3 is built from 15 residues. V trimming: 6 bases; J trimming: 3 bases; junction bases outside the gene matches: 3. Germline V gene lookup returns CDR1 SGHTA and CDR2 FQGNSA.

This clonotype was seen only a few times. The chain uses TRBV9 and TRBJ2-2; 7 bases align to TRBD1. CDR1 SGDLS and CDR2 YYNGEE come from the germline V gene. The length of the CDR3 is 14 residues. The junction had 6 bases not matched to a gene; V was cut back by 3 bases and J by 7 bases. The CDR3 loop is CASSAVRGLGELFF. For the CDR3, the DNA is TGTGCCAGCAGCGCGGTGAGGGGGCTCGGGGAGCTGTTTTTT.

The V call is TRBV5-6, the J call TRBJ2-7; D not certain. In germline, CDR1 is SGHDT, CDR2 YYEEEE. V shed 3 bases and J shed 5 bases, with 9 bases lying between them. The CDR3 has 12 residues. The CDR3 DNA reads as TGTGCCAGCAGCTACTCTATCCACGAGCAGTACTTC. Amino acid sequence: CASSYSIHEQYF.

V usage is TRBV7-2 and J usage is TRBJ2-5; 11 bases map to TRBD2. This CDR3 is 17 amino acids long. V was pared by 1 base and J by 1 base, with 5 bases of the junction left unmatched. Germline CDR1 reads SGHTA; CDR2 reads FQGNSA. CDR3 amino acids: CASSLGRLAGSQETQYF. In DNA form, the CDR3 reads TGTGCCAGCAGCTTAGGGCGACTAGCGGGGAGCCAAGAGACCCAGTACTTC.

As for this clonotype: Compared with germline, one end of the junction differs, possibly owing to a read error. The chain employs TRBV20-1 and TRBJ2-5; perhaps TRBD2 as D (6 bases). The CDR3 spans 13 residues. Looked up from germline, CDR1 is DFQATT and CDR2 is SNEGSKA (reference sequence). The CDR3 DNA reads as TGCAGTGCTAGATATGGGGGAGGAGAGACCAAGTACTTC. Protein product: CSARYGGGETKYF.

This chain links TRBV9 with TRBJ2-2; D gene uncertain. The CDR3 sequence is 16 residues long. The germline V and J ends were trimmed by 0 bases and 6 bases, with 15 bases remaining between them. Germline loops: CDR1 SGDLS, CDR2 YYNGEE. DNA for the CDR3: TGTGCCAGCAGCGTAGGGAGCCAGCTCTCGCCCGGGGAGCTGTTTTTT. Encoded protein: CASSVGSQLSPGELFF.

This clonotype was recorded a few times. The chain has TRBV4-2 and TRBJ2-5; 7 bases fit TRBD2. V trimming: 4 bases; J trimming: 2 bases; junction bases outside the gene matches: 4. CDR3 length: 14 amino acids. Germline V gene data show CDR1 as LGHNA and CDR2 as YNFKEQ. CDR3 in amino acids: CASSRGGIQETQYF. CDR3 nucleotides: TGTGCCAGCAGCCGGGGGGGGATACAAGAGACCCAGTACTTC.

This rearrangement joins TRBV3-1 to TRBJ2-1; D perhaps matches TRBD1 (6 bases). V dropped 4 bases and J dropped 7 bases, with 14 bases sitting between them. In germline, CDR1 is LGHDT, CDR2 YNNKEL (reference sequence). CDR3 length equals 14 residues. CDR3 coding DNA: TGTGCCAGCAGCCCCTCCGACAGGACGAATGAGCAGTTCTTC. Its protein is CASSPSDRTNEQFF.

This sequence joins TRBV5-1 and TRBJ2-1; 10 nucleotides agree with TRBD1. V dropped 2 bases and J dropped 4; count of bases not matched to a gene: 3. Looked up from germline, CDR1 is SGHRS and CDR2 is YFSETQ. The length of the CDR3 is 15 residues. The CDR3 is CASSLGTGEYNEQFF. CDR3 sequence (DNA): TGCGCCAGCAGCTTAGGGACAGGGGAGTACAATGAGCAGTTCTTC.

This clonotype was counted a few times. The rearrangement joins TRBV6-2 or TRBV6-3 to TRBJ1-6; TRBD1 might be the D (6 bases). The V gene lost 4 bases and the J gene lost 6 bases, with 10 bases spanning the gap. The CDR3 consists of 14 residues. CDR1 and CDR2 from the germline V gene are MNHEY and SVGEGT. The CDR3 is CASSLGGANSPLHF. The CDR3 nucleotides read TGTGCCAGCAGTTTAGGGGGTGCTAATTCACCCCTCCACTTT.

CDR3 DNA sequence: TGTGCCAGCAGCGCAACAGGGGGGTACACCGGGGAGCTGTTTTTT. This codes for CASSATGGYTGELFF. The J gene is TRBJ2-2, the V gene TRBV9, with 8 bases fitting TRBD1. The V gene end was trimmed by 3 bases and the J gene end by 3 bases; junction bases not matched to a gene: 4. Germline-derived CDR1 and CDR2 are SGDLS and YYNGEE. This CDR3 spans 15 amino acids.

The CDR3 nucleotides read TGTGCCAGCAGCTTAGCGCCAGCGGGGGCAACCTACGAGCAGTACGTC. Protein: CASSLAPAGATYEQYV. The chain has TRBV7-8 and TRBJ2-7, with 8 positions matching TRBD2. The CDR3 contains 16 residues. CDR1 and CDR2 from the germline V gene are SGHVS and FQNEAQ. Trimming took 0 bases from V and 2 from J; bases not matched to a gene: 6.

The chain combines TRBV5-1 with TRBJ2-3, with D unclear. The CDR3 is 15 residues long. The V gene's germline CDR1 is SGHRS and CDR2 YFSETQ. Trimming took 7 bases from V and 2 from J, leaving 17 bases between them. This CDR3 is CASFTPPHPTDTQYF. CDR3 DNA: TGCGCCAGCTTTACCCCTCCTCACCCCACAGATACGCAGTATTTT.

This clonotype showed up just once. The rearrangement uses TRBV29-1 and TRBJ2-5; tentatively, D is TRBD1 (5 bases). The V end lost 3 bases, the J end lost 2 bases, and 10 bases lay between the germline ends. The CDR3 covers 13 residues. Germline values: CDR1 SQVTM, CDR2 ANQGSEA. The CDR3 sequence is CSVEGPLQETQYF. The CDR3 DNA follows: TGCAGCGTTGAGGGGCCACTTCAAGAGACCCAGTACTTC.

V gene TRBV6-2 or TRBV6-3 combines with J gene TRBJ2-2, with D possibly matching TRBD2 (5 bases). Between the trimmed V and J ends, which lost 4 bases and 3 bases, there was a span of 6 bases. The germline V gene encodes CDR1 MNHEY and CDR2 SVGEGT. This CDR3 is built from 13 residues. The CDR3 here is CASSWRDTGELFF. The CDR3 DNA sequence: TGTGCCAGCAGTTGGCGGGACACCGGGGAGCTGTTTTTT.

This chain connects TRBV4-3 to TRBJ2-3; TRBD1 or TRBD2 may be the D gene (5 bases each). V was shortened by 1 base and J by 6 bases, with 23 bases between the two germline ends. CDR3 size: 18 residues. Germline CDR1 reads LGHNA; CDR2 reads YSLEER. The CDR3 DNA sequence: TGCGCCAGCAGCCAAGGCCGTGGGGGTCCCCCCTCTGTTGATACGCAGTATTTT. Residues: CASSQGRGGPPSVDTQYF.

This clonotype showed up just a few times. The CDR3: CASSSGTGSTEAFF. The CDR3 bases are TGCGCCAGCAGCTCGGGGACAGGGTCCACTGAAGCTTTCTTT. This chain links TRBV5-1 with TRBJ1-1; 9 bases align to TRBD1. CDR3 size: 14 residues. The junction had 4 bases not matched to a gene; V was cut back by 3 bases and J by 4 bases. The germline CDR1 and CDR2 sequences are SGHRS and YFSETQ.

V and J are TRBV10-2 and TRBJ2-1; D not certain. This CDR3 region has 14 residues. The V and J ends lost 3 bases and 4 bases respectively, with 10 bases between them. Germline V gives CDR1 WSHSY, CDR2 SAAADI. The CDR3 coding sequence is TGCGCCAGCAGTGACGTCAGTGAATACAATGAGCAGTTCTTC. It is translated as CASSDVSEYNEQFF.

This clonotype occurred a few times. V usage is TRBV14 and J usage is TRBJ2-1; D remains unclear. The CDR3 contains 13 residues. Trimming removed 5 bases from V and 2 bases from J, with 7 bases in between. CDR1 is SGHDN and CDR2 is FVKESK in the germline V gene. The DNA for the CDR3 is TGTGCCAGCAGCGCCATTACCTACAATGAGCAGTTCTTC. Its translation is CASSAITYNEQFF. Filled out from reference TRBV14 and TRBJ2-1, the complete variable domain reads EAGVTQFPSHSVIEKGQTVTLRCDPISGHDNLYWYRRVMGKEIKFLLHFVKESKQDESGMPNNRFLAERTGGTYSTLKVQPAELEDSGVYFCASSAITYNEQFFGPGTRLTVL.

This rearrangement joins TRBV7-2 to TRBJ2-7; D is ambiguous. The V and J ends lost 4 bases and 2 bases respectively, with 12 bases between them. The length of the CDR3 is 14 residues. From germline, CDR1 is SGHTA and CDR2 FQGNSA. In DNA, the CDR3 is TGTGCCAGCAGCTCCCCCCTCAGGCCCTACGAGCAGTACTTC. Its protein is CASSSPLRPYEQYF.

This clonotype occurred a few times. The V gene is TRBV6-2 or TRBV6-3, the J gene TRBJ2-4; possible D gene TRBD1, 5 bases. V was clipped by 4 bases and J by 1 base, with 17 bases between them. This CDR3 comprises 17 residues. Germline values: CDR1 MNHEY, CDR2 SVGEGT. The CDR3 reads CASSSSGKRGAKNIQYF. CDR3 nucleotides: TGTGCCAGCAGTTCATCAGGGAAAAGGGGTGCCAAAAACATTCAGTACTTC.

Ten or more counts support this clonotype. V and J are TRBV20-1 and TRBJ2-2, with D possibly TRBD1 on 6 matching bases. V gave up 0 bases and J gave up 7 bases, with 15 bases separating them. Germline CDR1 is DFQATT and CDR2 is SNEGSKA (reference sequence). This CDR3 region has 15 residues. Here the CDR3 DNA reads TGCAGTGCTAGAGACTACAGGGCCCGGGGCGGGGAGCTGTTTTTT. Translation: CSARDYRARGGELFF.

This clonotype came up a few times. The DNA for the CDR3 is TGTGCCAGCAGTGAACTAACGGTAGAGACCCAGTACTTC. It encodes CASSELTVETQYF. The rearrangement links TRBV25-1 to TRBJ2-5; D is unclear. V lost 2 bases to trimming and J lost 4 bases, with 8 bases between them. The CDR3 covers 13 residues. Germline CDR1 is MGHDK and CDR2 is SYGVNS.

This chain links TRBV18 with TRBJ2-3, with D perhaps assigned TRBD1 or TRBD2 (5 bases each). Germline V gene sequence: CDR1 KGHSH, CDR2 LQKENI. This CDR3 has 15 residues. Trimming took 3 bases from V and 1 from J, leaving 11 bases between them. The CDR3 sequence is CASSPPGPRTDTQYF. Here the CDR3 DNA reads TGTGCCAGCTCACCTCCGGGACCGCGCACAGATACGCAGTATTTT.

About this clonotype: This sequence may be a read error, since a much larger clone differs from it by one base. This chain connects TRBV12-3 or TRBV12-4 to TRBJ2-5, with D hard to call. Trimming left V 8 bases short and J 5 bases short, with 12 bases between. This CDR3 has 12 amino acids. The CDR3 region has the DNA TGTGCCAGCTCCATGGGTTCGGAGACCCAGTACTTC. This sequence encodes CASSMGSETQYF.

The V gene is TRBV7-9, the J gene TRBJ1-1; D is uncertain. The ends were cut back, 5 bases at V and 4 bases at J, with 14 bases in the middle. The CDR3 extends over 14 amino acids. CDR1 SEHNR and CDR2 FQNEAQ come from the germline V gene (reference sequence). The CDR3 loop reads CASSRTGRFTEAFF. The CDR3 DNA follows: TGTGCCAGCAGCCGGACCGGACGGTTCACTGAAGCTTTCTTT.